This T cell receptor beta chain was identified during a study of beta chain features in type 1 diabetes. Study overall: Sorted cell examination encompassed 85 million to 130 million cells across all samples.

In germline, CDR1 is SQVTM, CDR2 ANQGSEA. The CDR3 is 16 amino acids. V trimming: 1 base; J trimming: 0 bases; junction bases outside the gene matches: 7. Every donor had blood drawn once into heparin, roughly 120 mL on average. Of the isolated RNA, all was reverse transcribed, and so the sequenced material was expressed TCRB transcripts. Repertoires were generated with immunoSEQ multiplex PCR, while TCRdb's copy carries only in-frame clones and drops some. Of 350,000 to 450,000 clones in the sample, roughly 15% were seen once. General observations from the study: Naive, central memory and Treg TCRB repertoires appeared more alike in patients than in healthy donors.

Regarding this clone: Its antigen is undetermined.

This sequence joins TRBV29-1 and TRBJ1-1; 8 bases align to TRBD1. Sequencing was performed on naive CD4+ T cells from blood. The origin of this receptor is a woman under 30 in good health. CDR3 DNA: TGCAGCGTTGAAGGGACAGGGACCCTAATGAACACTGAAGCTTTCTTT. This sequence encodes CSVEGTGTLMNTEAFF.